This T cell receptor (beta chain) was obtained from a study of T cells after yellow fever vaccination. Broader study findings: From the bulk population, abundant clonotypes could contaminate and appear within FACS-sorted repertoires. Reappearance after the booster was observed for most primary-vaccination clones (more than 95% CD4, about 91% CD8). Secondary responses were weaker yet peaked faster, day 5 versus 15.

V lost 2 bases and J 1 base, leaving 9 bases between the germline ends. This CDR3 has 15 residues. Germline V gene data show CDR1 as SGHDN and CDR2 as FVKESK. The authors made TCR cDNA by 5'RACE template switching, adding a universal primer site and UMIs. TCRdb re-analysed the 5' RACE reads in MiXCR, keeping a single row per CDR3 protein. The sample includes fewer than 350,000 distinct CDR3 sequences, less than 4.5% of them seen just once. The table lists this clonotype with a few counts. Its specificity is unknown. The sequences come from PBMCs, collected on the day of the yellow fever booster vaccination. This TCR was sampled from a man between 18 and 35 years old who received the YFV17D yellow fever vaccine. This chain links TRBV14 with TRBJ1-3; D uncertain. CDR3 loop: CASSQTGRSGNTIYF. The CDR3 DNA follows: TGTGCCAGCAGCCAAACTGGGAGGTCTGGAAACACCATATATTTT.